The entry that follows covers one T cell receptor (beta chain) sequence. Antigen unknown. This sample stems from a study of shared clonotypes between healthy human individuals. General study results and limits: It was the few donors that limited the genetic and exposure-history diversity represented. Clonotype sharing among donors was thought likely to change with sequencing depth.

This CDR3 is built from 8 residues. An assay was performed, and its level was deep. This table comes from immunoSEQ multiplex PCR, and its TCRdb copy is limited to in-frame clones, with some not included. Here the sample spans 760,000 or so clones, around 96% being singletons. Naive CD8 cells lacked CD45RO, underwent positive selection for CCR7 and left out terminally differentiated effector memory CD45RA+ cells. Sequencing was performed on naive CD8+ T cells sorted from blood. The V call is TRBV21-1, the J call TRBJ1-2. TRBV21-1 is a recognized pseudogene. This receptor was taken from a man younger than 40 in good health. CDR3 amino acids: CASSNGTF. CDR3 sequence (DNA): TGTGCCAGCAGCAATGGCACCTTC.